This TCR beta chain emerged from a study of tumour-infiltrating T cells in Burkitt lymphoma (dated by TCRdb to about 2020). About the study as a whole: TCR repertoire data were correlated with clinical outcome; productive clonality predicted overall and progression-free survival, independent of established prognosticators including age at diagnosis.

Turning to this clone: What antigen it recognizes has not been identified. Base qualities are missing; no much larger clone stands one base away.

The method was the immunoSEQ multiplex PCR assay. As stored in TCRdb, this immuneACCESS dataset retains in-frame rearrangements with V and J assigned. A fraction of the clones does not appear; measured against another copy, unresolved V genes explain less than half of the discrepancy, and the remainder lacks a known reason. The table for this sample lists 15,000 to 20,000 clones; roughly 85% of them were counted only once. Together, the top ten hold 2.1% of the sample. Based on the germline V gene, the CDR1 and CDR2 sequences are SGHTA and FQGNSA. V loses 5 bases at its end and J loses 1 base; junction bases beyond the gene matches: 2. The CDR3 goes from the cysteine to the phenylalanine over 14 residues. Only CDR3 DNA is held: 42 bases, read in frame from base 1.

Sample: tumor tissue. This TCR derives from a human donor with diffuse large B-cell lymphoma. The chain links TRBV7-2 with TRBJ1-5; 7 bases in between match TRBD1. This receptor has the CDR3 CASSPTGSNQPQHF. The base sequence is TGTGCCAGCAGCCCGACAGGGAGCAATCAGCCCCAGCATTTT.